The entry below gives a single T cell receptor (beta chain) sequence along with its context. Its antigen is unidentified. From the 5' RACE reads, TCRdb lists one entry per CDR3 protein and no DNA. This sample's table has about 440,000 distinct CDR3 sequences. This sample was included in a study of T cells expressing NK-cell markers. The CDR3 is 18 residues long. CDR1 is SGHAT and CDR2 is FQNNGV in the germline V gene. Study results and caveats: For about 6 donors, the dominant NKG2C+ clonotypes made up about 1.0-7.5% of their CD8+ T cells.

The TCR originated in a woman between 18 and 75 years old in good health. Sequenced: blood T cells: a sorted CD56 or NKG2C T cell subset, CD4+ or CD8+ T cells, or bulk PBMC T cells (not recorded which). The chain uses TRBV11-2 and TRBJ2-2; TCRdb selects TRBD2, and the lack of DNA leaves this call unchecked. The CDR3 loop reads CASSLVGTSGGDTGELFF.